The TCR beta chain under discussion was sequenced for a study of blood T cell repertoires in COVID-19. Study context: The samples span acute and convalescent COVID-19 from the United States, Italy and Spain. Nucleic acid was either cDNA or gDNA, and it came from T cells, B-cell-depleted T cells, or PBMCs.

In the authors' workflow: Amplification with reference gene primers provided the estimates of nucleated cell counts. The data were produced by immunoSEQ multiplex PCR, yet TCRdb's version contains in-frame clones alone and is incomplete. V and J calls plus clone size are reproduced from that table; the DNA served to infer D and trimming. This sample carries some 260,000 clones, just over 85% of them seen once, and the ten largest clones take over 1.2%. Germline V gene sequence: CDR1 KGHDR, CDR2 SFDVKD. Trimming pared 4 bases from V and 0 bases from J, leaving 8 bases between. The CDR3 length is 14 residues.

This TCR was recovered from an elderly man with acute or convalescent COVID-19. Sequencing was performed on peripheral blood. V gene TRBV24-1 combines with J gene TRBJ2-5; perhaps TRBD2 as D (5 bases). The CDR3: CATSETGYQETQYF. The CDR3 DNA follows: TGTGCCACCAGTGAAACGGGGTACCAAGAGACCCAGTACTTC.